The 17 T cell receptor beta chains below come from one sample, sequenced in a study of T cells after yellow fever vaccination (dated by TCRdb to the late 2010s). The treatment or condition label, as the study defines it: live attenuated yellow fever vaccine strain. Library method: 5' RACE. The sequencer was an Illumina NovaSeq 6000. TCRdb redid the processing of the public reads, applying fastp at Q25 and MiXCR, and retained in-frame beta chains. A single entry per CDR3 protein holds the most common genes and DNA from its merged rows. The sample yields some 99,000 distinct CDR3 sequences; about 5.8% were counted once. The ten most abundant clones make up approximately 39% of the sample. The input for sequencing was CD8+ T cells sorted from PBMCs, taken 10 days after the yellow fever booster vaccination. These receptors originate from a man aged 18 to 29 who received the YFV17D yellow fever vaccine.

The genes are TRBV7-9 and TRBJ2-7; D gene ambiguous. The CDR3 has 14 amino acids. V lost 2 bases, J lost 3 bases, and 11 bases lay in between. The V gene's germline CDR1 is SEHNR and CDR2 FQNEAQ (reference sequence). CDR3 bases: TGTGCCAGCAGCTTAAAGGCCTTCCGCTACGAGCAGTACGTC. Its protein is CASSLKAFRYEQYV.

This clonotype came up a few times. The chain is built from TRBV7-9 and TRBJ2-5; tentatively, D is TRBD2 (6 bases). The CDR3 has 16 amino acids. V was clipped by 5 bases and J by 5 bases, with 21 bases between them. CDR1 and CDR2 from the germline V gene are SEHNR and FQNEAQ (reference sequence). CDR3 sequence: CASSSSTRGYGETQYF. The CDR3 DNA follows: TGTGCCAGCAGCAGCTCGACTAGGGGTTATGGGGAGACCCAGTACTTC.

CDR3 bases: TGCGCCAGCAGCCCCGCCGCATCGGGATGGTACGAGCAGTACTTC. Translation gives CASSPAASGWYEQYF. The V call is TRBV4-1, the J call TRBJ2-7, with D tentatively TRBD2 (5 bases). The CDR3 contains 15 residues. Germline V gives CDR1 MGHRA, CDR2 YSYEKL. The germline V and J ends were trimmed by 4 bases and 4 bases, with 17 bases remaining between them.

The V gene is TRBV11-2, the J gene TRBJ2-3; 11 nucleotides match TRBD2. Germline V CDR1 and CDR2: SGHAT, FQNNGV. The CDR3 contains 19 residues. The ends lost 0 bases at V and 2 bases at J; junction bases unmatched: 10. CDR3 protein: CASSLDGLAGGTDTDTQYF. In DNA form, the CDR3 reads TGTGCCAGCAGCTTAGATGGGCTAGCGGGGGGTACGGACACAGATACGCAGTATTTT. Full variable domain (outside the CDR3, taken from reference TRBV11-2 and TRBJ2-3): EAGVAQSPRYKIIEKRQSVAFWCNPISGHATLYWYQQILGQGPKLLIQFQNNGVVDDSQLPKDRFSAERLKGVDSTLKIQPAKLEDSAVYLCASSLDGLAGGTDTDTQYFGPGTRLTVL.

This clonotype has only a few counts. This chain joins TRBV7-9 and TRBJ2-7, with 8 bases matching TRBD1. The CDR3 runs 12 residues. V shed 5 bases and J 6 bases; nucleotides not matched to a gene: 3. CDR1 SEHNR and CDR2 FQNEAQ come from the germline V gene (reference sequence). DNA of the CDR3: TGTGCCAGCAGCGAGGACAGGGCCGAGCAGTACTTC. Its translation: CASSEDRAEQYF.

In this sample, this clonotype turned up a few times. The chain carries TRBV12-3 or TRBV12-4 and TRBJ1-4; the match to TRBD1 covers 8 bases. V dropped 5 bases and J dropped 8; count of bases not matched to a gene: 4. The CDR3 is made up of 13 amino acids. The CDR3 region is CASSPTGVEKLFF. CDR3 bases: TGTGCCAGCAGTCCGACAGGGGTGGAAAAACTGTTTTTT.

This clonotype was seen ten or more times. The rearrangement links TRBV4-2 to TRBJ2-3; D is undetermined. V was cut by 1 base and J by 0 bases, with 11 bases left in between. The CDR3 consists of 16 residues. The V gene's germline CDR1 is LGHNA and CDR2 YNFKEQ. CDR3 coding DNA: TGTGCCAGCAGCCAAGCCGTGGGCACTAGCACAGATACGCAGTATTTT. It yields the protein CASSQAVGTSTDTQYF.

In its sample, this clonotype was seen a few times. The chain recombines TRBV4-1 with TRBJ1-6, with D possibly TRBD1 on 5 matching bases. The germline V gene has CDR1 MGHRA and CDR2 YSYEKL. The CDR3 has 15 residues. Trimming removed 5 bases at V and 5 bases at J, with 13 bases between. In DNA form, the CDR3 reads TGCGCCAGCAGCGGAGGCAGGGCTAATAATTCACCCCTCCACTTT. Protein: CASSGGRANNSPLHF.

This clonotype was observed many times. The junction departs from germline at one end; a sequencing error may be responsible. The rearrangement links TRBV6-2 or TRBV6-3 to TRBJ2-3; D not resolved. The CDR3 is 12 residues long. The V gene's germline CDR1 is MNHEY and CDR2 SVGEGT. This CDR3 is CASSYYTDTQYF. CDR3 nucleotides: TGTGCCAGCAGCTACTACACAGATACGCAGTATTTT.

This chain links TRBV5-1 with TRBJ2-5; the D is unclear. Trimming cost V 3 bases and J 7 bases, with 13 bases left between them. The CDR3 contains 13 residues. Germline CDR1 is SGHRS and CDR2 is YFSETQ. This chain's CDR3 is CASSWTVFRTQYF. The CDR3, as DNA: TGCGCCAGCAGCTGGACGGTTTTTCGGACCCAGTACTTC.

This clonotype occurred many times. The chain recombines TRBV5-1 with TRBJ2-1, with 9 bases fitting TRBD2. CDR1 is SGHRS, CDR2 YFSETQ, per germline. Unmatched junction bases numbered 3, after V lost 7 bases and J lost 4 bases. The CDR3 extends over 13 amino acids. CDR3 coding DNA: TGCGCCAGCGCCCTAGCGGGGTACAATGAGCAGTTCTTC. This sequence encodes CASALAGYNEQFF.

The sample holds one count of this clonotype. The chain joins TRBV4-1 to TRBJ2-5; weak D call: TRBD1 (7 bases). Trimming stripped 0 bases from V and 5 bases from J, with 19 bases between. The CDR3 sequence is 17 residues long. In germline, CDR1 is MGHRA, CDR2 YSYEKL. The CDR3 nucleotides are TGCGCCAGCAGCCAAGATGGTGCTTGGAGGGGGCCGGAGACCCAGTACTTC. Amino acid sequence: CASSQDGAWRGPETQYF.

A few counts support this clonotype. This chain links TRBV5-1 with TRBJ2-7, with 12 bases that match TRBD1. Trimming at V came to 3 bases and at J to 7 bases, leaving 11 bases not matched to a gene. The germline CDR1 and CDR2 sequences are SGHRS and YFSETQ. This CDR3 has 16 amino acids. The CDR3 loop is CASSSGPGQGAEEQYF. The CDR3 DNA reads TGCGCCAGCAGCTCCGGACCGGGACAGGGGGCGGAAGAGCAGTACTTC.

This clonotype turned up a few times. The rearrangement links TRBV19 to TRBJ2-3, with D possibly being TRBD2 (5 bases). The length of the CDR3 is 17 residues. V lost 6 bases and J lost 1, with 20 bases in between. Germline assignment: CDR1 LNHDA and CDR2 SQIVND (reference sequence). Here the CDR3 DNA reads TGTGCCAGTAGGTTCCGGGTGAGGGCAGGAGGCACAGATACGCAGTATTTT. Protein: CASRFRVRAGGTDTQYF.

In this sample, this clonotype turned up many times. The rearrangement links TRBV7-2 to TRBJ1-1; D uncertain. The germline gives CDR1 SGHTA, CDR2 FQGNSA. CDR3 size: 11 residues. Trimming removed 0 bases from V and 6 bases from J, with 2 bases in between. The chain's CDR3 is CASSLAPEAFF. CDR3 sequence (DNA): TGTGCCAGCAGCTTAGCCCCTGAAGCTTTCTTT.

The chain carries TRBV20-1 and TRBJ2-2; D perhaps matches TRBD1 (5 bases). V was pared by 3 bases and J by 2 bases, with 7 bases between. The germline V gene encodes CDR1 DFQATT and CDR2 SNEGSKA (reference sequence). The CDR3 totals 13 residues. The CDR3 spells CSARGQNTGELFF. CDR3 bases: TGCAGTGCTAGGGGGCAAAACACCGGGGAGCTGTTTTTT.

The chain couples TRBV27 to TRBJ2-7, with TRBD1 identical over 7 bases. With V trimmed by 4 bases and J by 2 bases, 14 bases remained unmatched. CDR3 length equals 17 residues. The germline gives CDR1 MNHEY, CDR2 SMNVEV (reference sequence). DNA for the CDR3: TGTGCCAGCAGTTCTGAGGGGTATGTGACAGGGACCTACGAGCAGTACTTC. It translates to CASSSEGYVTGTYEQYF.